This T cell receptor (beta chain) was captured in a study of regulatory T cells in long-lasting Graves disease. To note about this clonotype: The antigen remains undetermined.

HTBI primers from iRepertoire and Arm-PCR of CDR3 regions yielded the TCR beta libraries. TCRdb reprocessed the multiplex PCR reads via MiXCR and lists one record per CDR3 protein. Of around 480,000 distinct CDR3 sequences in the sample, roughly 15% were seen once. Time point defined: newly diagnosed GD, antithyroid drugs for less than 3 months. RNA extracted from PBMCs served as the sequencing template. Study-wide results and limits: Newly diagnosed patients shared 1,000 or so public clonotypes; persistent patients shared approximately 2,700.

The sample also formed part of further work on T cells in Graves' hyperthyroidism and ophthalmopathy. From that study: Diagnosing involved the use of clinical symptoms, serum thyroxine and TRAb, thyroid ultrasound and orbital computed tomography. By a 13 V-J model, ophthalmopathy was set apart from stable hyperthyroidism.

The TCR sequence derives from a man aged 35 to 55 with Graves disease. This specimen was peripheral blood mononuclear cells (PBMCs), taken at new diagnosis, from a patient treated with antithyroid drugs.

CDR3 loop: CASSSLRQGQETQYF. CDR3 DNA: TGTGCCAGCAGCTCCCTCCGACAGGGCCAAGAGACCCAGTACTTC. The V call is TRBV7-9, the J call TRBJ2-5, with 7 bases that match TRBD1. The CDR3 consists of 15 residues. The V gene end was trimmed by 4 bases and the J gene end by 1 base; junction bases not matched to a gene: 6. Germline V gene data show CDR1 as SEHNR and CDR2 as FQNEAQ (reference sequence). The full variable domain, in which reference TRBV7-9 and TRBJ2-5 provide the parts outside the CDR3, is DTGVSQNPRHKITKRGQNVTFRCDPISEHNRLYWYRQTLGQGPEFLTYFQNEAQLEKSRLLSDRFSAERPKGSFSTLEIQRTEQGDSAMYLCASSSLRQGQETQYFGPGTRLLVL.